This paragraph covers one TCR beta chain sequence. These data originate in a study of blood T cells in healthy people across ages. Through a sample-barcoded 5' primer and a J-beta primer mix, a second PCR was run for about 7 to 12 cycles. TCRdb itself ran the 5' RACE reads through MiXCR, one entry per CDR3 protein. Of about 640,000 distinct CDR3 sequences in the sample, 58% were seen once. The origin of this receptor is a man aged 55 to 70 in good health. The material sequenced was blood.

CDR3 residues: CASSQAAIGAQETQYF. The CDR3 DNA sequence: TGTGCCAGCAGCCAAGCCGCGATTGGGGCCCAAGAGACCCAGTACTTC. The chain recombines TRBV4-2 with TRBJ2-4, with D tentatively TRBD1 (5 bases). The closer fit of TRBJ2-5 to the DNA end suggests the J call may be wrong. CDR3 length: 16 amino acids. The germline V gene has CDR1 LGHNA and CDR2 YNFKEQ.